A selection of T cell receptor beta chains follows, all from one sample in a study of Ad26.COV2.S vaccination and SARS-CoV-2 variants. The data were produced by immunoSEQ multiplex PCR, yet TCRdb's version contains in-frame clones alone and is incomplete. In the table there are around 320,000 clones, around 81% of which are singletons. Sequenced material: peripheral blood, taken in a trial of Ad26.COV2.S vaccine versus placebo. These receptors originate from a person aged 18-60 years who received the Ad26.COV2.S COVID-19 vaccine or a placebo. Each CDR3 is given with its conserved first and last residue. The order of the fields is V gene, CDR3 protein.

>TRBV18
CASSSSGGTPGANVLTF
>TRBV21-1
CASRRMNTEAFF
>TRBV5-1
CASSPLGVGYTF
>TRBV2
CASQFSNRGYGYTF
>TRBV5-1
CASSLAGTGNSPLHF
>TRBV29-1
CSAASGGGTDTQYF
>TRBV5-6
CASSPRTGRTYEQYF
>TRBV6-6
CASSYNSGNTIYF
>TRBV19
CASSRGPGELFF
>TRBV15
CATSRDPSGRQYF
>TRBV10-3
CAIGTSLDTQYF
>TRBV2
CASNTDGYTEAFF
>TRBV5-1
CASSLIPQNNSPLHF
>TRBV21-1
CASSISREKLFF
>TRBV25-1
CASSQTRDSSNTGELFF
>TRBV25-1
CASSGLNTEAFF
>TRBV15
CATKQGAINNEQFF
>TRBV6-4
CASSDGQIEFF
>TRBV28
CASSLLPWDTIYF
>TRBV19
CASTGSTDTQYF
>TRBV5-8
CASSPVSRVWNQPQHF
>TRBV6-5
CASSYSLRGSSYEQYF
>TRBV5-1
CASLPGTASYEQYF
>TRBV3-1/TRBV3-2
CASSLRITGELFF
>TRBV3-1/TRBV3-2
CASSQGPTAGYEQYF
>TRBV7-2
CASSLSGGHEAFF
>TRBV2
CASSRQGASTDTQYF
>TRBV3-1/TRBV3-2
CASSQGLADTDTQYF